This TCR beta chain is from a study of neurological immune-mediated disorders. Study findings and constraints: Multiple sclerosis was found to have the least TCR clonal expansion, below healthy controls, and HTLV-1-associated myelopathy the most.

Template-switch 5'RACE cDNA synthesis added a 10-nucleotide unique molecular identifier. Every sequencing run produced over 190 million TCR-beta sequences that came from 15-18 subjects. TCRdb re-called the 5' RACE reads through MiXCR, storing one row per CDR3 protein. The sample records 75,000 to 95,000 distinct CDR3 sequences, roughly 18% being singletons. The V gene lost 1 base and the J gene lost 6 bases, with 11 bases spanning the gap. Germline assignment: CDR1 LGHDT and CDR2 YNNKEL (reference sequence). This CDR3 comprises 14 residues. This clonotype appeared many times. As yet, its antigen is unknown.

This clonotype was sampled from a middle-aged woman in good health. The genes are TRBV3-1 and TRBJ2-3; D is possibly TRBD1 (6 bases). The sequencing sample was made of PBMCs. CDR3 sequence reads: CASSQGAGVDTQYF. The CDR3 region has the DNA TGTGCCAGCAGCCAAGGGGCAGGGGTGGATACGCAGTATTTT.